A selection of T cell receptor beta chains follows, all from one sample in a study of shared clonotypes between healthy human individuals. Method: immunoSEQ multiplex PCR; TCRdb's copy keeps in-frame clones and lacks some. The sample carries 2 million to 2.5 million clones, roughly 95% recorded once. The specimen sequenced was naive CD4+ T cells sorted from blood. These receptors all come from a man aged 18-30 years in good health. The CDR3 runs from the conserved cysteine through the conserved F or W. The order of the fields is V gene, J gene, CDR3 length, clone size, CDR3 protein. Clone sizes are given selectively: once, few, many, or a class where the clone is expanded.

>TRBV7-2|TRBJ2-7|15|once
CASSPDGNLLYEQYF
>TRBV6-6|TRBJ2-7|11|-
CASRLTYEQYF
>TRBV11-3|TRBJ2-7|13|-
CASSLEQSYEQYF
>TRBV25-1|TRBJ2-3|17|-
CASSTTATGALTDTQYF
>TRBV6-4|TRBJ1-4|16|-
CASTQDTPIGSEKLFF
>TRBV21-1|TRBJ2-3|15|-
CASSTQGSRTDTQYF
>TRBV6-5|TRBJ2-2|14|-
CASRRQGGIGELFF
>TRBV11-2|TRBJ1-1|14|-
CASSLATGGTEAFF
>TRBV18|TRBJ2-4|16|-
CASSEGQPGTENIQYF
>TRBV10-3|TRBJ2-5|14|-
CAISAGGIKETQYF
>TRBV6-5|TRBJ1-1|13|-
CASSYRGQGKAFF
>TRBV2|TRBJ1-6|15|-
CASTSQGAGNSPLHF
>TRBV7-9|TRBJ1-1|15|-
CASSSRQGKGTEAFF
>TRBV19|TRBJ2-1|17|-
CASSPQPRERGTDEQFF
>TRBV27|TRBJ1-2|18|-
CASSYRDRGWRGWYGYTF
>TRBV7-6|TRBJ2-7|15|-
CASSPQQGTSYEQYF
>TRBV5-6|TRBJ2-6|17|once
CASSRDGKISGANVLTF
>TRBV5-6|TRBJ1-4|12|-
CASSLVDGKLFF
>TRBV5-1|TRBJ2-4|16|-
CASSSGQDRAKNIQYF
>TRBV30|TRBJ2-3|12|-
CAWSVVGDTQYF
>TRBV28|TRBJ1-4|14|once
CASRPSWDLEKLFF
>TRBV9|TRBJ2-1|16|-
CASSVATSGGYNEQFF
>TRBV30|TRBJ2-1|17|-
CAWATSGTFSSYNEQFF
>TRBV30|TRBJ2-7|13|once
CAWRGGQGSEQYF
>TRBV10-1|TRBJ1-6|11|-
CAHEENSPLHF
>TRBV28|TRBJ1-4|16|-
CASSPGQRSGMQKLFF
>TRBV5-4|TRBJ2-1|15|-
CASSSGTSSYNEQFF
>TRBV11-3|TRBJ1-5|15|-
CASSRPDRGYQPQHF
>TRBV6-5|TRBJ1-2|14|-
CASSYSSGTDGYTF
>TRBV6-1|TRBJ1-5|13|-
CASSEMLNQPQHF
>TRBV7-9|TRBJ2-3|15|-
CASSLVAGATDTQYF
>TRBV6-1|TRBJ1-2|14|-
CASLQGAPDVGYTF
>TRBV7-2|TRBJ2-4|13|-
CASSRDRKNIQYF